The following is a T cell receptor (beta chain) sequence with its context. The data originate from a study of blood T cell repertoires in COVID-19. The wider study: The cDNA or gDNA used as material had been derived from T cells, B-cell-depleted T cells, or PBMCs.

Data came from immunoSEQ multiplex PCR; TCRdb stores just in-frame clones and leaves some out. The sample has tens of thousands of clones, 70% to 90% seen once. Germline-derived CDR1 and CDR2 are LGHNA and YSLEER. This CDR3 comprises 16 residues. The V segment lost 0 bases and the J segment 6 bases; nucleotides outside the gene matches: 9. The sequence derives from a human donor in a cohort sampled during active COVID-19. The chain couples TRBV4-3 to TRBJ2-7; TRBD2 agrees at 9 bases. Specimen: peripheral blood. The DNA for the CDR3 is TGCGCCAGCAGCCAAGATGTTTTGGGACTAGCTGTCGAGCAGTACTTC. This gives the protein CASSQDVLGLAVEQYF.